What follows are 6 T cell receptor beta chains derived from one specimen sequenced in a study of OX40 agonist ivuxolimab in advanced cancers. Method: immunoSEQ multiplex PCR; TCRdb's copy keeps in-frame clones and lacks some. The sample contains approximately 60,000 clones, 65% to 80% of which appear only once. Sequencing was performed on CD4+ or CD8+ T cells sorted from blood, taken in a trial of the OX40 agonist ivuxolimab. The receptors shown here come from an adult with an advanced solid tumor such as melanoma, head and neck, liver or kidney cancer.

This chain connects TRBV7-2 to TRBJ2-1; D is ambiguous. Germline V gives CDR1 SGHTA, CDR2 FQGNSA. Trimming removed 1 base at V and 5 bases at J, with 6 bases between. CDR3 size: 13 residues. The CDR3 protein is CASSLGADNEQFF. Here the CDR3 DNA reads TGTGCCAGCAGCTTAGGAGCAGACAATGAGCAGTTCTTC.

This sequence joins TRBV6-6 and TRBJ2-3; a weak D match, TRBD2 (5 bases). CDR1 MNHNY and CDR2 SVGAGI come from the germline V gene (reference sequence). V lost 5 bases, J lost 1 base, and 10 bases lay in between. CDR3 size: 14 residues. CDR3: CASSLGGRTDTQYF. Written as DNA, the CDR3 is TGTGCCAGCAGTCTAGGAGGCCGCACAGATACGCAGTATTTT.

This chain uses TRBV6-5 with TRBJ1-6; the D is unclear. In germline, CDR1 is MNHEY, CDR2 SVGAGI. CDR3 length: 13 residues. With 4 bases removed from V and 10 bases from J, the gap between germline ends came to 11 bases. Here the CDR3 reads CASSSRSRSPLHF. Here the CDR3 DNA reads TGTGCCAGCAGTTCCCGGTCGAGGTCACCCCTCCACTTT.

This clone was seen only a few times. The chain carries TRBV15 and TRBJ1-2; 8 nucleotides match TRBD1. CDR1 LNHNV and CDR2 YYDKDF come from the germline V gene (reference sequence). The CDR3 spans 14 residues. V gave up 7 bases and J gave up 2 bases; unmatched junction bases: 6. CDR3 region: CATNPRTGNYGYTF. CDR3 nucleotides: TGTGCCACCAACCCCCGGACAGGGAACTATGGCTACACCTTC.

J is TRBJ1-2 and V is TRBV28, with 7 bases lining up with TRBD1. The germline V gene encodes CDR1 MDHEN and CDR2 SYDVKM. The CDR3 spans 13 residues. The V segment lost 6 bases and the J segment 5 bases; nucleotides outside the gene matches: 6. CDR3 loop: CASRTPQGYGYTF. The CDR3 region has the DNA TGTGCCAGCAGAACCCCACAGGGGTATGGCTACACCTTC.

This clone was observed a handful of times. The V and J genes are TRBV7-6 and TRBJ2-2, with D unresolved. The CDR3 runs 13 residues. V shed 2 bases and J shed 4 bases, with 5 bases lying between them. Germline V gives CDR1 SGHVS, CDR2 FNYEAQ. The CDR3 reads CASSLLPTGELFF. The DNA for the CDR3 is TGTGCCAGCAGCTTATTACCCACCGGGGAGCTGTTTTTT.